These 32 T cell receptor beta chains share one sample of origin, sequenced in a study of graft-versus-host responses after intestinal transplantation. Some clones are missing from TCRdb's copy, which holds only in-frame ones; the method was immunoSEQ multiplex PCR. The sample lists some 14,000 clones, 30% to 35% occurring once. Sequenced material: alloreactive CD4+ T cells from a mixed lymphocyte reaction culture, taken before intestinal transplant. Specified subset: CFSE-low proliferating T cells sorted from roughly six-day pre-transplant mixed lymphocyte reaction (GvH or HvG direction). Receptors originate from a human patient who received an intestinal transplant.

This clone was detected only a few times. The chain carries TRBV6-1 and TRBJ2-7, with a possible D match to TRBD2 (6 bases). Trimming stripped 3 bases from V and 1 base from J, with 22 bases between. This CDR3 spans 18 amino acids. Germline assignment: CDR1 MNHNS and CDR2 SASEGT. The CDR3 spells CASSERDSGFPFSYEQYF. The CDR3 DNA reads as TGTGCCAGCAGTGAGAGGGACTCGGGGTTCCCATTTTCCTACGAGCAGTACTTC.

The rearrangement uses TRBV28 and TRBJ1-2, with TRBD1 as a possible D gene (5 bases). Trimming took off 2 bases at V and 8 bases at J, with 12 bases between the two ends. The CDR3 totals 13 residues. Looked up from germline, CDR1 is MDHEN and CDR2 is SYDVKM. In nucleotides, the CDR3 is TGTGCCAGCAGTTTAAACCCAGGGAAGGGCTACACCTTC. Residues: CASSLNPGKGYTF.

V gene TRBV19 combines with J gene TRBJ2-5; D assignment may be TRBD1 or TRBD2 (7 bases each). V lost 6 bases and J lost 4, with 18 bases in between. The CDR3 is 15 residues long. Germline CDR1 LNHDA, CDR2 SQIVND (reference sequence). The CDR3 reads CASSQGGGGTETQYF. The CDR3 DNA reads TGTGCCAGTAGCCAAGGGGGAGGGGGCACAGAGACCCAGTACTTC. The whole variable domain, filled in from reference TRBV19 and TRBJ2-5, reads DGGITQSPKYLFRKEGQNVTLSCEQNLNHDAMYWYRQDPGQGLRLIYYSQIVNDFQKGDIAEGYSVSREKKESFPLTVTSAQKNPTAFYLCASSQGGGGTETQYFGPGTRLLVL.

This clone was counted only a few times. The J gene is TRBJ1-1, the V gene TRBV29-1; D is perhaps TRBD1 (5 bases). Germline V gene lookup returns CDR1 SQVTM and CDR2 ANQGSEA. Trimming removed 1 base from V and 4 bases from J, with 10 bases in between. The CDR3 loop spans 13 amino acids. CDR3 region: CSVEAPRGTEAFF. The CDR3 nucleotides read TGCAGCGTTGAAGCTCCGAGGGGCACTGAAGCTTTCTTT.

This clone has only a few counts. The chain employs TRBV19 and TRBJ1-5; 8 bases are shared with TRBD1. Per the germline V gene, CDR1 is LNHDA and CDR2 is SQIVND (reference sequence). There are 16 residues in the CDR3. The junction had 7 bases not matched to a gene; V was cut back by 5 bases and J by 1 base. The CDR3 DNA follows: TGTGCCAGTAGTGCCGGGACAGGCAGGAGCAATCAGCCCCAGCATTTT. Protein product: CASSAGTGRSNQPQHF.

The chain links TRBV7-3 to TRBJ1-4; the D is unclear. The germline V gene has CDR1 SGHTA and CDR2 FQGTGA. This CDR3 has 13 amino acids. Trimming cost V 5 bases and J 8 bases, with 12 bases left between them. CDR3 region: CASSPRLQEKLFF. CDR3 sequence (DNA): TGTGCCAGCAGCCCCAGACTACAAGAAAAACTGTTTTTT.

There are a few counts of this clone. A read error may account for a junction end that differs from germline. V gene TRBV5-1 combines with J gene TRBJ1-1, with no clear D. Germline V gives CDR1 SGHRS, CDR2 YFSETQ. The CDR3 has 14 amino acids. CDR3 region: CASSLVGVQTSTFF. The DNA for the CDR3 is TGTGCCAGCAGCTTGGTGGGTGTCCAGACGAGTACTTTCTTT. Based on the CDR3 plus reference TRBV5-1 and TRBJ1-1, the full variable domain is KAGVTQTPRYLIKTRGQQVTLSCSPISGHRSVSWYQQTPGQGLQFLFEYFSETQRNKGNFPGRFSGRQFSNSRSEMNVSTLELGDSALYLCASSLVGVQTSTFFGQGTRLTVV.

This rearrangement joins TRBV5-1 to TRBJ2-1; 8 positions match TRBD2. CDR1 is SGHRS, CDR2 YFSETQ, per germline. The CDR3 contains 15 residues. J was trimmed by 10 bases and V by 0 bases; bases with no gene match: 9. The CDR3 loop is CASSLARGLENEQFF. The CDR3 DNA reads TGCGCCAGCAGCTTGGCCCGGGGACTAGAGAACGAGCAGTTCTTC.

The chain couples TRBV29-1 to TRBJ1-5; tentatively, D is TRBD1 (6 bases). The CDR3 is 15 residues long. The V gene's germline CDR1 is SQVTM and CDR2 ANQGSEA. The V end lost 1 base, the J end lost 2 bases, and 12 bases lay between the germline ends. CDR3 DNA sequence: TGCAGCGTTGAAGTAGGCAGGGGAGGCAATCAGCCCCAGCATTTT. Translating it yields CSVEVGRGGNQPQHF.

This clone is labeled as medium-sized. The chain recombines TRBV2 with TRBJ2-7; TRBD2 is a possible D gene (6 bases). The V and J ends lost 5 bases and 3 bases respectively, with 14 bases between them. The CDR3 loop spans 14 amino acids. The germline V gene has CDR1 SNHLY and CDR2 FYNNEI. CDR3 in DNA: TGTGCCAGCAGTCCGAACATGGGGGGCTACGAGCAGTACTTC. This translates into CASSPNMGGYEQYF.

The chain employs TRBV7-3 and TRBJ2-7, with 11 bases fitting TRBD2. CDR1 and CDR2 from the germline V gene are SGHTA and FQGTGA. Trimming removed 2 bases from V and 2 bases from J; junction bases left unmatched: 5. This CDR3 is built from 16 residues. CDR3 DNA: TGTGCCAGCAGCTTAGAGGGGACTAGCGGAGCCTACGAGCAGTACTTC. Its protein is CASSLEGTSGAYEQYF.

The CDR3 is CASRIRQTTDTQYF. CDR3 sequence (DNA): TGTGCCAGCAGAATTAGACAGACCACAGATACGCAGTATTTT. The chain joins TRBV28 to TRBJ2-3; D may be TRBD1 (5 bases). Trimming took off 6 bases at V and 2 bases at J, with 12 bases between the two ends. Germline CDR1 MDHEN, CDR2 SYDVKM. The CDR3 has 14 residues.

This clone was seen a handful of times. CDR3: CASSPLIRGTDTQYF. The CDR3 bases are TGCGCCAGCAGCCCGTTGATTAGAGGAACAGATACGCAGTATTTT. The chain uses TRBV5-1 and TRBJ2-3; no firm D call. The CDR3 spans 15 residues. CDR1 is SGHRS, CDR2 YFSETQ, per germline. V was pared by 4 bases and J by 3 bases, with 15 bases between.

V gene TRBV18 combines with J gene TRBJ1-3; maybe TRBD1 (5 bases). V lost 4 bases to trimming and J lost 0 bases, with 13 bases between them. CDR1 and CDR2 (germline): KGHSH, LQKENI. The CDR3 has 16 residues. DNA for the CDR3: TGTGCCAGCTCACTCTCCGGGGCCCTCTCTGGAAACACCATATATTTT. Translation: CASSLSGALSGNTIYF.

This clone is deemed medium-sized. The V gene is TRBV28, the J gene TRBJ1-3; 9 nucleotides match TRBD1. Germline V gives CDR1 MDHEN, CDR2 SYDVKM. V shed 3 bases, J shed 2 bases, and the junction held 5 bases outside the gene matches. The CDR3 runs 16 residues. The CDR3 spells CASSLVQGAPGNTIYF. DNA for the CDR3: TGTGCCAGCAGTTTGGTACAGGGGGCGCCTGGAAACACCATATATTTT.

The chain employs TRBV15 and TRBJ1-1; 7 positions agree with TRBD1. CDR1 and CDR2 from the germline V gene are LNHNV and YYDKDF (reference sequence). With 5 bases clipped from V and 7 bases from J, the junction kept 7 bases outside the gene matches. CDR3 length equals 13 residues. CDR3 region: CATSRRGTDEAFF. DNA of the CDR3: TGTGCCACCAGCCGCAGGGGGACGGATGAAGCTTTCTTT. Full variable domain (rest looked up from reference TRBV15 and TRBJ1-1): DAMVIQNPRYQVTQFGKPVTLSCSQTLNHNVMYWYQQKSSQAPKLLFHYYDKDFNNEADTPDNFQSRRPNTSFCFLDIRSPGLGDTAMYLCATSRRGTDEAFFGQGTRLTVV.

This clone showed up just a few times. The chain has TRBV19 and TRBJ2-1; D possibly matches TRBD1 or TRBD2 (6 bases each). The CDR3 is made up of 15 amino acids. The V and J ends lost 7 bases and 4 bases respectively, with 17 bases between them. CDR1 and CDR2 (germline): LNHDA, SQIVND (reference sequence). The CDR3 sequence: CASKNSRGVYNEQFF. DNA of the CDR3: TGTGCCAGTAAGAATTCGAGGGGGGTTTACAATGAGCAGTTCTTC. Full variable domain (missing parts from reference TRBV19 and TRBJ2-1): DGGITQSPKYLFRKEGQNVTLSCEQNLNHDAMYWYRQDPGQGLRLIYYSQIVNDFQKGDIAEGYSVSREKKESFPLTVTSAQKNPTAFYLCASKNSRGVYNEQFFGPGTRLTVL.

The rearrangement joins TRBV5-8 to TRBJ2-1; perhaps TRBD1 as D (9 bases). Germline-derived CDR1 and CDR2 are SGHTS and YDEGEE. The CDR3 is 15 amino acids. The V end lost 4 bases, the J end lost 9 bases, and 20 bases lay between the germline ends. In DNA, the CDR3 is TGTGCCAGCAGCCCCGCCGGGACAGGGACTAGTGAGCAGTTCTTC. It specifies CASSPAGTGTSEQFF. The full variable domain, its missing parts supplied by reference TRBV5-8 and TRBJ2-1, is EAGVTQSPTHLIKTRGQQATLRCSPISGHTSVYWYQQALGLGLQFLLWYDEGEERNRGNFPPRFSGRQFPNYSSELNVNALELEDSALYLCASSPAGTGTSEQFFGPGTRLTVL.

This clone rates as medium-sized. V and J are TRBV18 and TRBJ2-5; 11 bases are shared with TRBD2. Germline V gene sequence: CDR1 KGHSH, CDR2 LQKENI. Trimming removed 2 bases from V and 5 bases from J; junction bases left unmatched: 4. The CDR3 has 15 amino acids. Written as DNA, the CDR3 is TGTGCCAGCTCACCAACTAGCGGGAGTACGGAGACCCAGTACTTC. Protein: CASSPTSGSTETQYF.

This chain connects TRBV5-1 to TRBJ2-2, with D perhaps TRBD2 (6 bases). The CDR3 loop spans 16 amino acids. In germline, CDR1 is SGHRS, CDR2 YFSETQ. V gave up 0 bases and J gave up 0 bases, with 9 bases separating them. The CDR3 region is CASSLVGGSNTGELFF. For the CDR3, the DNA is TGCGCCAGCAGCTTGGTGGGGGGTTCGAACACCGGGGAGCTGTTTTTT. Full variable domain (remainder filled in from reference TRBV5-1 and TRBJ2-2): KAGVTQTPRYLIKTRGQQVTLSCSPISGHRSVSWYQQTPGQGLQFLFEYFSETQRNKGNFPGRFSGRQFSNSRSEMNVSTLELGDSALYLCASSLVGGSNTGELFFGEGSRLTVL.

The chain recombines TRBV27 with TRBJ2-5, with D possibly TRBD1 on 6 matching bases. The CDR3 sequence is 14 residues long. The V end lost 5 bases, the J end lost 1 base, and 11 bases lay between the germline ends. Germline V gene lookup returns CDR1 MNHEY and CDR2 SMNVEV (reference sequence). In DNA, the CDR3 is TGTGCCAGCAGTACTTGGGGGCCCCAAGAGACCCAGTACTTC. Its protein product is CASSTWGPQETQYF.

This clone was counted only a few times. This chain links TRBV5-1 with TRBJ2-2; TRBD1 agrees at 9 bases. The V segment lost 2 bases and the J segment 3 bases; nucleotides outside the gene matches: 2. The germline CDR1 and CDR2 sequences are SGHRS and YFSETQ. This CDR3 comprises 15 residues. DNA of the CDR3: TGCGCCAGCAGCTTTGGGGACAGGGACACCGGGGAGCTGTTTTTT. Protein: CASSFGDRDTGELFF.

This clone was seen a handful of times. The rearrangement links TRBV15 to TRBJ1-4; possible D gene TRBD1, 6 bases. The CDR3 consists of 18 residues. V was clipped by 0 bases and J by 4 bases, with 18 bases between them. CDR1 is LNHNV and CDR2 is YYDKDF in the germline V gene (reference sequence). CDR3 DNA: TGTGCCACCAGCAGAGATCTTCGATGGGACAATAATAATGAAAAACTGTTTTTT. Translating it yields CATSRDLRWDNNNEKLFF.

A few counts support this clone. The rearrangement joins TRBV2 to TRBJ1-4; 7 bases are a match to TRBD1. Losses at the gene ends were 6 bases for V and 3 bases for J; bases not matched to a gene: 1. This CDR3 has 13 amino acids. CDR1 is SNHLY, CDR2 FYNNEI, per germline. The CDR3 bases are TGTGCCAGCAGGGGACAGCCTAATGAAAAACTGTTTTTT. This encodes CASRGQPNEKLFF. The complete variable domain, with remaining parts taken from reference TRBV2 and TRBJ1-4, reads EPEVTQTPSHQVTQMGQEVILRCVPISNHLYFYWYRQILGQKVEFLVSFYNNEISEKSEIFDDQFSVERPDGSNFTLKIRSTKLEDSAMYFCASRGQPNEKLFFGSGTQLSVL.

The table lists this clone with a few counts. This chain links TRBV6-5 with TRBJ2-7, with D possibly being TRBD2 (6 bases). Germline V CDR1 and CDR2: MNHEY, SVGAGI. V was shortened by 6 bases and J by 5 bases, with 17 bases between the two germline ends. This CDR3 is 14 amino acids long. The CDR3 sequence is CASSLTRVVDEQYF. CDR3 nucleotide sequence: TGTGCCAGCAGCCTGACTAGGGTGGTGGACGAGCAGTACTTC.

This clone was recorded a few times. V is TRBV5-4 and J is TRBJ2-6; the match to TRBD1 covers 12 bases. The germline V gene encodes CDR1 SGHNT and CDR2 YYREEE (reference sequence). Germline trimming cut 10 bases from V and 3 bases from J; bases unmatched to any gene: 11. The CDR3 runs to 17 residues. In DNA form, the CDR3 reads TGTGCCGCTGCGTCAGGGACAGGGGGCGTTGGGGCCAACGTCCTGACTTTC. Amino acid sequence: CAAASGTGGVGANVLTF.

This clone came up a few times. The V and J genes are TRBV27 and TRBJ2-2; D remains ambiguous. The CDR3 is made up of 16 amino acids. V lost 0 bases to trimming and J lost 0 bases, with 8 bases between them. Germline V gives CDR1 MNHEY, CDR2 SMNVEV (reference sequence). CDR3 nucleotide sequence: TGTGCCAGCAGTTTATCATATACCTCGAACACCGGGGAGCTGTTTTTT. This encodes CASSLSYTSNTGELFF.

Within the sample, this clone is medium-sized. The chain has TRBV18 and TRBJ1-4, with D unresolved. V was shortened by 3 bases and J by 7 bases, with 15 bases between the two germline ends. The CDR3 totals 15 residues. Germline CDR1 is KGHSH and CDR2 is LQKENI. The CDR3 coding sequence is TGTGCCAGCTCACCGGTGACCGGATCAAGTGAAAAACTGTTTTTT. Its protein product is CASSPVTGSSEKLFF. The complete variable domain, with remaining parts taken from reference TRBV18 and TRBJ1-4, reads NAGVMQNPRHLVRRRGQEARLRCSPMKGHSHVYWYRQLPEEGLKFMVYLQKENIIDESGMPKERFSAEFPKEGPSILRIQQVVRGDSAAYFCASSPVTGSSEKLFFGSGTQLSVL.

This clone appeared a few times. V gene TRBV11-2 combines with J gene TRBJ2-7, with TRBD2 identical over 13 bases. The junction had 14 bases not matched to a gene; V was cut back by 8 bases and J by 7 bases. Per germline, CDR1 SGHAT and CDR2 FQNNGV. The CDR3 is made up of 16 amino acids. CDR3 bases: TGTGCCAGCTACAAGGGACTAGCGGGACCGGGTGGAGAGCAGTACTTC. As protein: CASYKGLAGPGGEQYF.

A few counts support this clone. The chain links TRBV5-4 to TRBJ1-5; a weak D match, TRBD1 (5 bases). CDR3 length: 15 residues. V lost 1 base and J 0 bases, leaving 8 bases between the germline ends. The germline gives CDR1 SGHNT, CDR2 YYREEE (reference sequence). CDR3 nucleotides: TGTGCCAGCAGCTTGAGAGGGGTTAGCAATCAGCCCCAGCATTTT. Translating it yields CASSLRGVSNQPQHF.

There are a few counts of this clone. This chain links TRBV5-1 with TRBJ1-1, with a possible D match to TRBD1 (5 bases). CDR1 is SGHRS, CDR2 YFSETQ, per germline. V was trimmed by 4 bases and J by 6 bases, leaving 16 bases between them. The CDR3 runs 14 residues. The chain's CDR3 is CASSITSGTAEAFF. The CDR3 region has the DNA TGCGCCAGCAGCATTACGTCGGGGACGGCTGAAGCTTTCTTT.

The chain joins TRBV19 to TRBJ1-4, with D perhaps matching TRBD1 (5 bases). Between the trimmed V and J ends, which lost 1 base and 7 bases, there was a span of 13 bases. CDR3 size: 15 residues. Germline values: CDR1 LNHDA, CDR2 SQIVND (reference sequence). The DNA of the CDR3 is TGTGCCAGTAGTATAGCCGGGGCGTTTGGTGAAAAACTGTTTTTT. It is translated as CASSIAGAFGEKLFF.